The 7 T cell receptor beta chains reported below all come from one sample, sequenced in a study of long-term antiretroviral therapy in people with HIV. It was version v3.0 of the immunoSEQ assay that was run at survey level. Sequencing used immunoSEQ multiplex PCR; TCRdb keeps in-frame clones, though not all of them. The repertoire has 30,000 or so clones, around 79% of them found once; the top ten carry under 4%. The material sequenced was unsorted PBMCs, taken 3 years after starting antiretroviral therapy. The receptors originated from a man in his forties or fifties with HIV.

The chain uses TRBV5-1 and TRBJ1-6, with TRBD1 matching over 9 bases. The CDR3 has 17 residues. Germline V gene lookup returns CDR1 SGHRS and CDR2 YFSETQ. V lost 4 bases to trimming and J lost 4 bases; unmatched junction nucleotides: 9. The CDR3 spells CASSATGGAGYNSPLHF. CDR3 nucleotide sequence: TGCGCCAGCAGCGCTACAGGGGGCGCTGGGTATAATTCACCCCTCCACTTT.

With regard to this clone: One end of the junction is discordant with germline, which a read error may explain. The chain uses TRBV29-1 and TRBJ2-7, with D perhaps matching TRBD1 (6 bases). The CDR3 has 15 amino acids. Germline CDR1 reads SQVTM; CDR2 reads ANQGSEA. The CDR3 region has the DNA TGCAGCGTCGAAGTAGGACAGCACACCTTTGAGGAGCAGTACTTC. This encodes CSVEVGQHTFEEQYF.

The chain recombines TRBV29-1 with TRBJ1-1; the D gene is possibly TRBD1 (5 bases). The germline CDR1 and CDR2 sequences are SQVTM and ANQGSEA. V was trimmed by 6 bases and J by 0 bases, leaving 8 bases between them. The CDR3 has 12 amino acids. The CDR3 coding sequence is TGCAGCGTGGGACGGATGAACACTGAAGCTTTCTTT. This translates into CSVGRMNTEAFF.

V and J are TRBV4-1 and TRBJ2-7; D is ambiguous. The CDR3 has 13 amino acids. Germline CDR1 MGHRA, CDR2 YSYEKL. The V gene lost 0 bases and the J gene lost 2 bases, with 5 bases spanning the gap. The CDR3 loop reads CASSQDVAYEQYF. The CDR3 DNA follows: TGCGCCAGCAGCCAAGATGTCGCCTACGAGCAGTACTTC.

This chain links TRBV6-4 with TRBJ2-6; a weak D match, TRBD2 (5 bases). V lost 6 bases and J 4 bases, leaving 13 bases between the germline ends. The CDR3 length is 15 residues. The germline gives CDR1 MRHNA, CDR2 SNTAGT. The CDR3 loop is CASSAGLSGANVLTF. As DNA, the CDR3 is TGTGCCAGCAGCGCGGGTCTTTCCGGGGCCAACGTCCTGACTTTC.

The J gene is TRBJ1-1, the V gene TRBV6-6; possibly TRBD1 for D (5 bases). This CDR3 contains 13 residues. Germline V gene sequence: CDR1 MNHNY, CDR2 SVGAGI (reference sequence). The ends were cut back, 7 bases at V and 4 bases at J, with 13 bases in the middle. For the CDR3, the DNA is TGTGCCAGCACCCGAACAGGAGGCACTGAAGCTTTCTTT. This codes for CASTRTGGTEAFF.

This chain links TRBV5-5 with TRBJ1-2, with D possibly TRBD1 on 6 matching bases. The length of the CDR3 is 14 residues. CDR1 and CDR2 (germline): SGHKS, YYEKEE (reference sequence). Deletions cut 1 base from V and 0 bases from J, with 7 bases between. In nucleotides, the CDR3 is TGTGCCAGCAGCTTGCAGGGGTCTAACTATGGCTACACCTTC. It translates to CASSLQGSNYGYTF.